This T cell receptor (beta chain) emerged from a study of T cell changes during pregnancy in multiple sclerosis. Using immunoSEQ multiplex PCR, the repertoire was profiled, and TCRdb retains in-frame clones only, with some absent. The sample holds tens of thousands of clones, roughly 92% seen once. The CDR3 spans 19 residues. Germline assignment: CDR1 MGHRA and CDR2 YSYEKL. The ends were cut back, 5 bases at V and 1 base at J, with 26 bases in the middle. The source of this sequence is a female donor in good health, enrolled as a control in a pregnancy study. The chain is built from TRBV4-1 and TRBJ1-1; D is possibly TRBD1 (5 bases). The specimen comprised peripheral blood, sampled in the first trimester of pregnancy. CDR3 sequence reads: CASSYLYRPTGERNTEAFF. The CDR3 bases are TGCGCCAGCAGCTACCTTTACCGACCTACAGGTGAACGGAACACTGAAGCTTTCTTT.